The clone carrying this T cell receptor (beta chain) appeared once. Clones were sequenced by immunoSEQ multiplex PCR, and TCRdb holds only the in-frame ones, with some missing. The sample shows 100,000 to 150,000 clones, around 87% of them seen only once. This specimen comes from a study of control samples from healthy donors and cancer patients. After removal of 7 bases from V and 2 bases from J, the junction contained 7 bases not matched to a gene. CDR1 and CDR2 from the germline V gene are MDHEN and SYDVKM. CDR3 length equals 15 residues. The origin of this receptor is a man aged 60 to 75 in good health. This chain links TRBV28 with TRBJ2-2; 7 bases fit TRBD1. Sequencing used blood. The CDR3 DNA follows: TGTGCCAGCATGTTCCGGACAGGCAACACCGGGGAGCTGTTTTTT. Translating it yields CASMFRTGNTGELFF.